The 14 T cell receptor beta chains below were found in one sample sequenced in a study of CD8+ T cells in alopecia areata. Specified treatment: oral pan-JAK inhibitor, 5-10 mg twice daily. Following extraction, RNA underwent reverse transcription to cDNA, which served as the sequencing template. The data were produced by immunoSEQ multiplex PCR, yet TCRdb's version contains in-frame clones alone and is incomplete. The data show 95,000 to 150,000 clones, about 50% seen once. The sequencing here drew on CD4+ T cells sorted from blood, taken at week 4, from a patient treated with tofacitinib. The source of these receptors is a human donor with alopecia areata.

This clone was seen a handful of times. The chain employs TRBV30 and TRBJ2-7, with 9 bases aligning to TRBD2. The germline V gene has CDR1 GTSNPN and CDR2 SVGIG (reference sequence). V gave up 2 bases and J gave up 8 bases; unmatched junction bases: 13. The CDR3 consists of 15 residues. The DNA for the CDR3 is TGTGCCTGGAGTCCTCGGGCTAGCGGGAATTTCAAGCAGTACTTC. Its protein product is CAWSPRASGNFKQYF.

The rearrangement uses TRBV25-1 and TRBJ1-1; 8 bases line up with TRBD1. The CDR3 has 14 amino acids. Germline CDR1 and CDR2: MGHDK and SYGVNS. The J segment lost 5 bases and the V segment lost 6 bases, leaving 8 bases of the junction unmatched. Here the CDR3 reads CASRSGGGRTEAFF. CDR3 nucleotide sequence: TGTGCCAGCAGGTCAGGGGGCGGTCGGACTGAAGCTTTCTTT.

V gene TRBV29-1 combines with J gene TRBJ2-2; no clear D. Germline assignment: CDR1 SQVTM and CDR2 ANQGSEA. V gave up 8 bases and J gave up 1 base, with 14 bases separating them. The CDR3 covers 14 residues. CDR3 coding DNA: TGCAGCTTCTATAGTCAGGAGAACACCGGGGAGCTGTTTTTT. This codes for CSFYSQENTGELFF.

In this sample, this clone turned up a few times. V usage is TRBV4-1 and J usage is TRBJ1-2; 7 bases match TRBD1. CDR1 is MGHRA and CDR2 is YSYEKL in the germline V gene. CDR3 length: 14 amino acids. With 2 bases clipped from V and 4 bases from J, the junction kept 4 bases outside the gene matches. The CDR3 sequence is CASSQPGQIYGYTF. CDR3 sequence (DNA): TGCGCCAGCAGCCAACCGGGACAGATCTATGGCTACACCTTC.

V usage is TRBV5-1 and J usage is TRBJ2-6, with D uncertain. Trimming stripped 2 bases from V and 0 bases from J, with 6 bases between. The CDR3 runs to 15 residues. CDR1 is SGHRS and CDR2 is YFSETQ in the germline V gene. This CDR3 reads CASSLSTSGANVLTF. As DNA, the CDR3 is TGCGCCAGCAGCTTATCAACCTCTGGGGCCAACGTCCTGACTTTC. Combining the CDR3 with reference TRBV5-1 and TRBJ2-6 gives the whole variable domain KAGVTQTPRYLIKTRGQQVTLSCSPISGHRSVSWYQQTPGQGLQFLFEYFSETQRNKGNFPGRFSGRQFSNSRSEMNVSTLELGDSALYLCASSLSTSGANVLTFGAGSRLTVL.

This clone was counted a few times. J is TRBJ2-6 and V is TRBV19, with D possibly matching TRBD1 (6 bases). CDR1 and CDR2 from the germline V gene are LNHDA and SQIVND (reference sequence). V gave up 3 bases and J gave up 2 bases, with 8 bases separating them. The CDR3 extends over 15 amino acids. CDR3 in DNA: TGTGCCAGTAGTATTACAGGGACTGGGGCCAACGTCCTGACTTTC. Residues: CASSITGTGANVLTF. Using reference TRBV19 and TRBJ2-6 for the parts outside the CDR3, the full variable domain is DGGITQSPKYLFRKEGQNVTLSCEQNLNHDAMYWYRQDPGQGLRLIYYSQIVNDFQKGDIAEGYSVSREKKESFPLTVTSAQKNPTAFYLCASSITGTGANVLTFGAGSRLTVL.

CDR3 nucleotides: TGCAGCGCCCGAGGGAACGCTGGAAACACCATATATTTT. Translated, it gives CSARGNAGNTIYF. The chain is built from TRBV29-1 and TRBJ1-3; D uncertain. This CDR3 comprises 13 residues. Per germline, CDR1 SQVTM and CDR2 ANQGSEA. V shed 7 bases and J shed 2 bases, with 12 bases lying between them. Supplemented by reference TRBV29-1 and TRBJ1-3, the full variable domain reads SAVISQKPSRDICQRGTSLTIQCQVDSQVTMMFWYRQQPGQSLTLIATANQGSEATYESGFVIDKFPISRPNLTFSTLTVSNMSPEDSSIYLCSARGNAGNTIYFGEGSWLTVV.

This chain links TRBV6-1 with TRBJ2-4; D is possibly TRBD1 or TRBD2 (5 bases each). The V end lost 8 bases, the J end lost 3 bases, and 11 bases lay between the germline ends. This CDR3 is built from 13 residues. CDR1 is MNHNS, CDR2 SASEGT, per germline. CDR3 amino acids: CASDGTHKNIQYF. In DNA, the CDR3 is TGTGCCAGCGACGGGACCCACAAAAACATTCAGTACTTC.

This clone was seen a few times. The rearrangement uses TRBV10-3 and TRBJ2-7; the match to TRBD1 covers 10 bases. The CDR3 totals 16 residues. Germline loops: CDR1 ENHRY, CDR2 SYGVKD. V was clipped by 0 bases and J by 5 bases; unmatched bases: 7. This CDR3 is CAISESLTGGSHEQYF. CDR3 DNA: TGTGCCATCAGTGAGTCCCTGACAGGGGGCAGCCACGAGCAGTACTTC.

The chain uses TRBV29-1 and TRBJ2-4, with TRBD2 matching 9 bases. Germline trimming cut 7 bases from V and 8 bases from J; bases unmatched to any gene: 12. The CDR3 is 14 residues long. Germline CDR1 SQVTM, CDR2 ANQGSEA. CDR3 coding DNA: TGCAGCGCTATCGGGCGGGAGGGCCTGGACATTCAGTACTTC. Translated, it gives CSAIGREGLDIQYF.

This clone was counted between two and nine times. The chain combines TRBV5-4 with TRBJ2-1; a weak D match, TRBD2 (6 bases). CDR1 SGHNT and CDR2 YYREEE come from the germline V gene (reference sequence). This CDR3 is built from 13 residues. V lost 8 bases, J lost 5 bases, and 14 bases lay in between. The CDR3 region is CASTGRGNNEQFF. The CDR3 DNA is TGTGCCAGTACGGGGCGGGGTAACAATGAGCAGTTCTTC. Full variable domain (rest looked up from reference TRBV5-4 and TRBJ2-1): ETGVTQSPTHLIKTRGQQVTLRCSSQSGHNTVSWYQQALGQGPQFIFQYYREEENGRGNFPPRFSGLQFPNYSSELNVNALELDDSALYLCASTGRGNNEQFFGPGTRLTVL.

The V gene is TRBV28, the J gene TRBJ2-1; perhaps D is TRBD1 or TRBD2 (6 bases each). The germline CDR1 and CDR2 sequences are MDHEN and SYDVKM. Trimming left V 3 bases short and J 6 bases short, with 12 bases between. The CDR3 has 14 amino acids. In nucleotides, the CDR3 is TGTGCCAGCAGTTTTAACCGGGGGCGCAATGAGCAGTTCTTC. Residues: CASSFNRGRNEQFF.

This clone was seen only a few times. The J gene is TRBJ1-1, the V gene TRBV7-6, with D tentatively TRBD1 (6 bases). Between the trimmed V and J ends, which lost 3 bases and 6 bases, there was a span of 11 bases. The CDR3 is 13 residues long. Looked up from germline, CDR1 is SGHVS and CDR2 is FNYEAQ. CDR3 sequence reads: CASSFTEGAEAFF. For the CDR3, the DNA is TGTGCCAGCAGCTTTACGGAGGGGGCTGAAGCTTTCTTT.

The chain couples TRBV25-1 to TRBJ2-5; a possible D gene is TRBD1 (5 bases). The germline CDR1 and CDR2 sequences are MGHDK and SYGVNS. There are 14 residues in the CDR3. The V gene lost 5 bases and the J gene lost 4 bases, with 14 bases spanning the gap. The CDR3 nucleotides read TGTGCCAGCAGTTTCCCGACAGTCTCAGAGACCCAGTACTTC. Residues: CASSFPTVSETQYF.